The 3 T cell receptor beta chains given below trace back to one sample, sequenced in a study of T cells in Graves' hyperthyroidism and ophthalmopathy. Researchers took RNA transcripts and amplified the TCR beta CDR3 regions from them. With the HTBI primer set, the TCR CDR3 went through a first round of RT-PCR. TCRdb used MiXCR to reprocess the multiplex PCR reads, holding one entry per CDR3 protein. Of hundreds of thousands of distinct CDR3 sequences in the sample, over 35% were seen once. The specimen sequenced was blood. The receptors were sampled from a man aged 18 to 30 with Graves' hyperthyroidism.

The table lists this clonotype with a few counts. The rearrangement links TRBV7-2 to TRBJ1-6; tentative D call: TRBD1 (5 bases). From germline, CDR1 is SGHTA and CDR2 FQGNSA. The CDR3 contains 18 residues. V lost 3 bases and J lost 0, with 15 bases in between. This CDR3 reads CASSLDDRLSSYNSPLHF. Here the CDR3 DNA reads TGTGCCAGCAGCTTGGACGACAGACTCAGCTCCTATAATTCACCCCTCCACTTT.

This clonotype was observed at least ten times. V gene TRBV7-8 combines with J gene TRBJ2-2, with D uncertain. This CDR3 is built from 14 residues. Deletions cut 1 base from V and 4 bases from J, with 7 bases between. Germline assignment: CDR1 SGHVS and CDR2 FQNEAQ. In DNA, the CDR3 is TGTGCCAGCAGCTTAGTTGTGGGCACCGGGGAGCTGTTTTTT. This gives the protein CASSLVVGTGELFF.

There are a few counts of this clonotype. With a much larger clone just one base away, this may be a read error. This chain links TRBV10-3 with TRBJ2-5, with D possibly being TRBD2 (6 bases). Germline loops: CDR1 ENHRY, CDR2 SYGVKD. This CDR3 has 15 residues. CDR3 DNA sequence: TGTGCCATCAGGGGGGGAGCGACATACCAAAAGACCCAGTACTTC. Residues: CAIRGGATYQKTQYF.